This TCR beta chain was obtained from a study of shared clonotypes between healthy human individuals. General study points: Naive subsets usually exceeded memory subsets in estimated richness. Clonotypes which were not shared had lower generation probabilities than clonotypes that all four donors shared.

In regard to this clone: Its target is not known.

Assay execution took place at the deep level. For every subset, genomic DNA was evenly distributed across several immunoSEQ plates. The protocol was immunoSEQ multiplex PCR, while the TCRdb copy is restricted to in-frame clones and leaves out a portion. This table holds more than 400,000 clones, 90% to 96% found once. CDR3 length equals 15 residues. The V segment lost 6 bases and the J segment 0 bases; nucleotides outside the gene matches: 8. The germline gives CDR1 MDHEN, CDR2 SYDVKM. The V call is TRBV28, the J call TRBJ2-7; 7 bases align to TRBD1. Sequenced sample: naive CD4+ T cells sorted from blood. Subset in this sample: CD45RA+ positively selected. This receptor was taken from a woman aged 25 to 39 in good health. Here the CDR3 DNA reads TGTGCCAGCAGCGAGATACAGGGGAGCTCCTACGAGCAGTACTTC. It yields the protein CASSEIQGSSYEQYF.